What follows describes a single T cell receptor beta chain. Its antigen is not known. The sample belongs to a study of cytotoxic CD8 clonotypes in ibrutinib-treated CLL. Only in-frame clones appear in the TCRdb table, and some are missing; sequencing was by immunoSEQ multiplex PCR. The sample records a few hundred thousand clones, about 80% being singletons. Points from the study as a whole: For progressing versus sustained-remission patients, sampling times were not the same.

The CDR3 extends over 14 amino acids. Trimming removed 1 base from V and 4 bases from J; junction bases left unmatched: 4. Germline lookup yields CDR1 LGHNA and CDR2 YSLEER. The receptor comes from a human donor with chronic lymphocytic leukemia. The chain couples TRBV4-3 to TRBJ2-7, with 7 bases lining up with TRBD2. The sequencing used PBMCs, collected before ibrutinib treatment. The CDR3 here is CASSQVGSGYEQYF. DNA for the CDR3: TGCGCCAGCAGCCAAGTTGGTAGCGGGTACGAGCAGTACTTC.